Presented here are 15 T cell receptor beta chains from one specimen sequenced in a study of blood T cells in healthy people across ages. Sample-barcoded 5' priming and a J-beta primer mix drove a second PCR of roughly 6 to 12 cycles. TCRdb analysed the 5' RACE reads with MiXCR anew, one entry per CDR3 protein. The table has 500,000 to 650,000 distinct CDR3 sequences, about 29% seen once. These data also featured in a second study, about T cells of mothers and their children.

Material: blood. These receptors were obtained from a boy younger than 10 in good health.

This rearrangement joins TRBV20-1 to TRBJ2-4; TRBD2 matches 7 bases. The length of the CDR3 is 15 residues. Germline CDR1 is DFQATT and CDR2 is SNEGSKA (reference sequence). V gave up 7 bases and J gave up 1 base; unmatched junction bases: 10. The CDR3 protein is CSGKGGGEAKNIQYF. CDR3 in DNA: TGCAGTGGCAAGGGTGGGGGGGAGGCCAAAAACATTCAGTACTTC.

The V and J genes are TRBV12-5 and TRBJ2-2; D unclear. Germline V gene lookup returns CDR1 LGHNT and CDR2 FRNRAP. Trimming stripped 3 bases from V and 0 bases from J, with 8 bases between. The CDR3 covers 15 residues. CDR3 DNA sequence: TGTGCTAGTGGTTTCGTAGTAACGAACACCGGGGAGCTGTTTTTT. The encoded protein is CASGFVVTNTGELFF.

This chain links TRBV7-9 with TRBJ2-5; 7 bases are a match to TRBD2. V shed 5 bases, J shed 5 bases, and the junction held 11 bases outside the gene matches. Germline V gene data show CDR1 as SEHNR and CDR2 as FQNEAQ (reference sequence). This CDR3 is 15 amino acids long. The CDR3 loop is CASSSSGAGWETQYF. The CDR3 DNA follows: TGTGCCAGCAGCAGTTCAGGAGCGGGATGGGAGACCCAGTACTTC.

This chain joins TRBV7-6 and TRBJ1-5, with 9 bases matching TRBD1. This CDR3 contains 19 residues. V was clipped by 2 bases and J by 0 bases; unmatched bases: 11. Germline CDR1 reads SGHVS; CDR2 reads FNYEAQ. DNA for the CDR3: TGTGCCAGCAGCTTAAACGCGGGACAGGGCACTTATAGCAATCAGCCCCAGCATTTT. Translated: CASSLNAGQGTYSNQPQHF.

The rearrangement joins TRBV20-1 to TRBJ1-4; D not resolved. The CDR3 extends over 14 amino acids. Per germline, CDR1 DFQATT and CDR2 SNEGSKA (reference sequence). V lost 5 bases and J lost 2, with 12 bases in between. CDR3 region: CSALPGSTNEKLFF. The CDR3, as DNA: TGCAGTGCTCTCCCAGGTTCTACTAATGAAAAACTGTTTTTT.

V is TRBV30 and J is TRBJ2-5; D unresolved. The J call may be faulty, since TRBJ2-7 better matches the DNA end. The CDR3 is 13 amino acids. Germline loops: CDR1 GTSNPN, CDR2 SVGIG (reference sequence). The CDR3 here is CAWSGLSSYEQYF. CDR3 DNA: TGTGCCTGGAGTGGGCTGAGCTCCTACGAGCAGTACTTC.

This clonotype was detected a few times. This sequence joins TRBV2 and TRBJ1-1; perhaps TRBD1 as D (6 bases). CDR3 size: 13 residues. Germline-derived CDR1 and CDR2 are SNHLY and FYNNEI. Between the trimmed V and J ends, which lost 8 bases and 4 bases, there was a span of 14 bases. CDR3 sequence reads: CASAQGEGTEAFF. CDR3 DNA sequence: TGTGCCAGCGCACAGGGAGAAGGCACTGAAGCTTTCTTT.

This clonotype occurred a few times. The chain links TRBV6-1 to TRBJ1-1, with unresolved D. V lost 6 bases and J 3 bases, leaving 11 bases between the germline ends. The CDR3 loop spans 13 amino acids. Germline CDR1 and CDR2: MNHNS and SASEGT. The CDR3 DNA follows: TGTGCCAGCAGGATGGATTTGGACACTGAAGCTTTCTTT. As protein: CASRMDLDTEAFF.

V and J are TRBV4-2 and TRBJ2-5; D call uncertain. The CDR3 covers 15 residues. CDR1 is LGHNA, CDR2 YNFKEQ, per germline. V was cut by 1 base and J by 4 bases, with 13 bases left in between. The CDR3 coding sequence is TGTGCCAGCAGCCAAGGTGACACGGACGCAGAGACCCAGTACTTC. Translating it yields CASSQGDTDAETQYF.

This clonotype was counted at least ten times. This chain joins TRBV13 and TRBJ2-5; perhaps D is TRBD1 or TRBD2 (5 bases each). TRBJ2-7 explains the end of the DNA better; the J call may be wrong. CDR1 is PRHDT and CDR2 is FYEKMQ in the germline V gene (reference sequence). The CDR3 is made up of 14 amino acids. CDR3 loop: CASSRRDGSYEQYF. The CDR3 coding sequence is TGTGCCAGCAGCCGTCGGGACGGTAGCTACGAGCAGTACTTC.

DNA for the CDR3: TGTGCCTGGAGAGATGACAGGGCCGAGCAGTACTTC. Translation: CAWRDDRAEQYF. The chain is built from TRBV30 and TRBJ2-7, with 7 bases matching TRBD1. The length of the CDR3 is 12 residues. Germline V lookup: CDR1 GTSNPN, CDR2 SVGIG (reference sequence). With V trimmed by 3 bases and J by 6 bases, 5 bases remained unmatched.

Ten or more counts support this clonotype. The chain employs TRBV18 and TRBJ1-1, with D uncertain. Trimming stripped 4 bases from V and 1 base from J, with 10 bases between. This CDR3 has 14 residues. The germline gives CDR1 KGHSH, CDR2 LQKENI. CDR3 nucleotide sequence: TGTGCCAGCTCACAAGAACAGCGGAACACTGAAGCTTTCTTT. Its protein product is CASSQEQRNTEAFF.

V gene TRBV7-9 combines with J gene TRBJ2-5, with a possible D match to TRBD2 (6 bases). The J call is doubtful: the DNA matches TRBJ2-7 better. Germline CDR1 and CDR2: SEHNR and FQNEAQ (reference sequence). This CDR3 has 13 residues. The DNA for the CDR3 is TGTGCCAGCAGCTGGGGGGTATCCTACGAGCAGTACTTC. It codes for CASSWGVSYEQYF.

The chain recombines TRBV12-3 or TRBV12-4 with TRBJ2-1; D remains unclear. V dropped 6 bases and J dropped 4 bases, with 16 bases sitting between them. This CDR3 spans 15 amino acids. CDR3 protein: CASSGVQITYNEQFF. For the CDR3, the DNA is TGTGCCAGCAGCGGTGTCCAAATTACTTACAATGAGCAGTTCTTC.

This clonotype came up a few times. The J gene is TRBJ2-2, the V gene TRBV7-2; 7 bases agree with TRBD2. Trimming at V came to 5 bases and at J to 5 bases, leaving 8 bases not matched to a gene. This CDR3 region has 15 residues. Germline CDR1 and CDR2: SGHTA and FQGNSA. The CDR3 DNA is TGTGCCAGCAGCCTCCGCGGGAGTAGTACCGGGGAGCTGTTTTTT. Protein sequence: CASSLRGSSTGELFF.